This T cell receptor (beta chain) came from a study of CXCR3-negative and CXCR3-positive naive CD8 T cells. Study-level points and caveats: Naive subsets displayed similar surface CD5, and TCR strength was inferred from TRB CDR3 properties. Naive cells used TRBV-TRBJ genes in much the same way whether CXCR3-negative or CXCR3-positive; memory cells did not. Compared with CXCR3-negative naive cells, CXCR3-positive naive cells showed more hydrophobic TRB CDR3s. PBMCs showed partially decreased CXCR3 expression after cryopreservation, and most assays used fresh PBMCs.

The CDR3 is made up of 13 amino acids. The germline V gene has CDR1 SQVTM and CDR2 ANQGSEA. The method, 5' RACE with UMI labels, was used to prepare the TRB cDNA libraries. TCRdb re-called the 5' RACE reads; every CDR3 protein appears as one record, without DNA. The specimen's table records about 8,000 distinct CDR3 sequences. Details on this clonotype: No antigen is known for it.

This TCR derives from a human donor in good health. Some clones in this sample may be carry-over from other donors' samples. The gene calls are TRBV29-1 and TRBJ2-7; the D call from TCRdb, TRBD2, cannot be confirmed without DNA. Material for sequencing was naive CXCR3- CD8+ T cells from blood. Subset reported: CD45RO-CCR7+CD27+CD95- naive CD8+ T cells lacking CXCR3 (TNR3-). CDR3 protein: CSVPSQQMGEQYF.